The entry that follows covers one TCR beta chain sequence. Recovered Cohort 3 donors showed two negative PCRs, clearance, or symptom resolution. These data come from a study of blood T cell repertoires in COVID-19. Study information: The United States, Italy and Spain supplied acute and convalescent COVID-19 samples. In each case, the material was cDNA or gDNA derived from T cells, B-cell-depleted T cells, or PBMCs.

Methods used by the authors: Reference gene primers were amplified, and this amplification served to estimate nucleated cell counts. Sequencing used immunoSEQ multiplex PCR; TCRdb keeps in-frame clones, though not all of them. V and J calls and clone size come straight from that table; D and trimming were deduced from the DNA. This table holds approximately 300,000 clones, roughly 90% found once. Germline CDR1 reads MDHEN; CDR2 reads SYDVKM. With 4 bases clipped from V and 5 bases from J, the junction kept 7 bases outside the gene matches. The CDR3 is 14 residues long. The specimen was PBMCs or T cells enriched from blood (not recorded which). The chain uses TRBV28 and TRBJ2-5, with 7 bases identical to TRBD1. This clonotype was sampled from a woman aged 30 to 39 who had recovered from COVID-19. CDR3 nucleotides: TGTGCCAGCAGTTCAGGGGGTCGTGGGGAGACCCAGTACTTC. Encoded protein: CASSSGGRGETQYF.